The T cell receptor (beta chain) under discussion was sequenced for a study of T cells after yellow fever vaccination. After removal of 8 bases from V and 6 bases from J, the junction contained 6 bases not matched to a gene. The germline V gene encodes CDR1 SNHLY and CDR2 FYNNEI. The CDR3 is 13 residues long. As TCR cDNA was made by 5'RACE template switching, a universal primer site and UMIs were added. TCRdb reprocessed the 5' RACE reads with MiXCR, giving one entry per CDR3 protein. There are about 260,000 distinct CDR3 sequences in the sample; 5.2% occur only once, and 2.5% to 4% lies in the top ten. This clonotype was observed a few times.

The material sequenced was CD4+ T cells sorted from PBMCs, taken on the day of the yellow fever booster vaccination. The receptor comes from a man younger than 35 who received the YFV17D yellow fever vaccine. The V gene is TRBV2, the J gene TRBJ1-5; 8 bases are a match to TRBD1. The CDR3 loop is CASLGQEGQPQHF. CDR3 DNA: TGTGCCAGCTTGGGACAGGAGGGTCAGCCCCAGCATTTT.